This entry concerns a single T cell receptor beta chain. Nashville, Tennessee was home to all donors, each a Caucasian adult. The sample originates from a study of shared clonotypes between healthy human individuals. Every subset's genomic DNA went evenly onto several immunoSEQ plates. The data were produced by immunoSEQ multiplex PCR, yet TCRdb's version contains in-frame clones alone and is incomplete. The sample includes some 2,500,000 clones, over 85% of them seen just once. V was clipped by 0 bases and J by 6 bases; unmatched bases: 10. This CDR3 has 16 amino acids. The germline gives CDR1 SGHRS, CDR2 YFSETQ.

Sequencing was performed on naive CD4+ T cells from PBMCs. Subset meaning: CD45RA+ positively selected. This clonotype was sampled from a man in his late teens or twenties in good health. Some clones in this sample may be carry-over from other donors' samples. The chain recombines TRBV5-1 with TRBJ1-1, with 8 positions matching TRBD1. The CDR3 region has the DNA TGCGCCAGCAGCTTGGGAGCAGGGGGCACGGCCTCTGAAGCTTTCTTT. This codes for CASSLGAGGTASEAFF.